The source of this T cell receptor beta chain is a study of shared clonotypes between healthy human individuals (dated by TCRdb to the early 2020s). Regarding the research as a whole: A couple of women and three men aged 18 to 49 years were included in the cohort. To increase sequencing depth and limit assay-specific biases, TCR repertoire library preparation and sequencing were carried out by different laboratories using diverse techniques. Between about 0.9 and 9 billion PBMCs per donor were obtained by leukapheresis. The study deeply sequenced blood TCR repertoires of about five healthy adults to estimate repertoire size and the extent of clonotype sharing between individuals. The research as a whole found: Sampling was limited to blood, and TCR repertoires in tissue likely differ from TCR repertoires in blood. Because the study included only a small number of donors, the genetic and exposure-history diversity represented was limited. Pairwise subsampling led to the expectation that sequencing depth would affect the degree of clonotype sharing among donors.

Using the deep immunoSEQ assay, multiplex PCR amplified TCR CDR3 regions from genomic DNA. Extracted genomic DNA from each cell subset was spread evenly across all wells of several immunoSEQ 96-well plates, with each plate serving as a replicate. For unsorted PBMC, roughly 0.3 ug of genomic DNA, equivalent to about 30,000 T cell genomes, went into each replicate PCR. Ten immunoSEQ deep assay plates were used to sequence the unsorted PBMC genomic DNA. Purified libraries were quantified with a Qubit 3.0 fluorometer, sized on a Bioanalyzer 2100, and re-quantified with the KAPA Library Quantification kit. Every immunoSEQ 96-well plate was sequenced on a dedicated single-read 150-cycle Illumina NextSeq 550 flow cell. For the original study's pipeline: Because only junctional sequences without quality scores were contained in the immunoSEQ output, filtering matching that applied to full-length reads could not be performed. Sequences were annotated with PyIR, a Python wrapper for IgBLAST v1.9, using IMGT germline references to assign V/J genes and CDR3. Any read was removed if the V/J assignment was weak (E-value above 1e-6), the CDR3 was missing, or the read contained stop codons, out-of-frame junctions, or ambiguous translated residues. V3J clonotypes were defined as sequences sharing an identical inferred V gene, J gene, and CDR3 amino acid sequence. To compute the percentage overlap between repertoires, the number of shared unique clonotypes was divided by the size of the smaller repertoire. Richness of each repertoire was evaluated using RTK rarefaction, the Chao1 estimator, and Recon v2.1 estimates of unobserved clonotypes. Sourced from immuneACCESS, this table was stored by TCRdb with only in-frame sequences that have V and J called. A share of the clones is absent; for the studies checked, an unresolved V gene accounts for under half, and the remainder has no known explanation. Clone size and V and J calls were adopted from that table, with D and trimming inferred from the DNA. The sample table records roughly 490,000 clones; 75% to 85% of these occur just once. The ten largest clones take up roughly 13% of the sample.

Healthy HIV-negative adults with no recently reported acute infections or vaccinations were included as donors. All donors were Caucasian adults living in Nashville, Tennessee, USA. For unsorted samples, about 90 million PBMCs were counted and genomic DNA was extracted with the QIAamp DNA Blood Mini kit. Blood was collected by leukapheresis, and PBMCs were isolated by Ficoll-Histopaque density gradient centrifugation and then cryopreserved in liquid nitrogen vapor phase. Concerning this clone: What antigen it recognizes has not been identified. The input lacks base qualities; no much larger clone sits a single base away.

The CDR3 has 15 amino acids, counting the end cysteine and phenylalanine. Just CDR3 DNA is preserved here, 45 bases in frame from base 1. V is clipped by 0 bases and J by 0 bases, and the sequence between their germline boundaries is 12 bases long. CDR1 and CDR2, per the germline V gene (reference sequence), are GTSNPN and SVGIG. The chain links TRBV30 with TRBJ2-7; the D gene cannot be resolved reliably. The sequence was obtained from a woman aged 40 to 55 in good health. Some clones in this sample may be carry-over from other donors' samples. The sample was PBMCs. The CDR3 corresponds to CAWSVLRKSSYEQYF. The nucleotide sequence is TGTGCCTGGAGTGTACTCCGGAAAAGCTCCTACGAGCAGTACTTC.